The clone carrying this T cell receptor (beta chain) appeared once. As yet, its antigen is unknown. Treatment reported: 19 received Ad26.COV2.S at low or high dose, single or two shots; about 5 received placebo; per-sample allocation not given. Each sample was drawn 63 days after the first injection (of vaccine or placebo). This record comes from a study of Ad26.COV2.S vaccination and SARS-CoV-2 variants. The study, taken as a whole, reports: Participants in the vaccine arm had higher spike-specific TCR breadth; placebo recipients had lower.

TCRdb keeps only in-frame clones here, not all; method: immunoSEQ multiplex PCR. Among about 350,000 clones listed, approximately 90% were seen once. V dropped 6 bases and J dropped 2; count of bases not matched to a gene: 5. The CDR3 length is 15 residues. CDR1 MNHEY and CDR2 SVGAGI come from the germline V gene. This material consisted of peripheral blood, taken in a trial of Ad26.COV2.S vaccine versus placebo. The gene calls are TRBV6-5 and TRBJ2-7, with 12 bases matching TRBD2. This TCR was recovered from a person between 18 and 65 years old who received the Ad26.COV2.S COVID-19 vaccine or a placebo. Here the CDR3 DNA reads TGTGCCAGCAGCGAGGGACTAGCGGGTACCTACGAGCAGTACTTC. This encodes CASSEGLAGTYEQYF.